What follows are 24 T cell receptor beta chains derived from one specimen sequenced in a study of CD8+ T cells in alopecia areata. cDNA serving as the sequencing template came from extracted, reverse transcribed RNA. Libraries were prepared by immunoSEQ multiplex PCR; TCRdb keeps only in-frame clonotypes and omits some of them. The table lists 150,000 or so clones, about 60% of them singletons. Source: CD4+ T cells sorted from blood, taken at week 0. The receptor set was obtained from a human donor with alopecia areata.

The count of this clone is one. CDR3 in amino acids: CSVDGPGNEQFF. Here the CDR3 DNA reads TGCAGCGTTGATGGGCCTGGCAATGAGCAGTTCTTC. The chain joins TRBV29-1 to TRBJ2-1; D gene ambiguous. CDR3 length: 12 residues. Per germline, CDR1 SQVTM and CDR2 ANQGSEA. Trimming took 3 bases from V and 6 from J, leaving 9 bases between them.

About this clone itself: This same CDR3 is encoded by further DNA sequences in the sample. V is TRBV5-1 and J is TRBJ2-5; 9 nucleotides align to TRBD1. CDR1 and CDR2 from the germline V gene are SGHRS and YFSETQ. The CDR3 is 13 amino acids. Trimming at V came to 3 bases and at J to 5 bases, leaving 2 bases not matched to a gene. The CDR3 DNA sequence: TGCGCCAGCAGCTCAGGACAGGGGGAGACCCAGTACTTC. Its protein is CASSSGQGETQYF.

This rearrangement joins TRBV19 to TRBJ1-2, with TRBD1 matching 7 bases. The CDR3 contains 13 residues. CDR1 is LNHDA, CDR2 SQIVND, per germline (reference sequence). After removal of 5 bases from V and 5 bases from J, the junction contained 5 bases not matched to a gene. The CDR3 region is CASSGGGEYGYTF. The CDR3 nucleotides read TGTGCCAGTAGTGGAGGGGGCGAGTATGGCTACACCTTC.

The J gene is TRBJ1-2, the V gene TRBV2; a possible D gene is TRBD1 (5 bases). The V end lost 7 bases, the J end lost 2 bases, and 20 bases lay between the germline ends. CDR1 SNHLY and CDR2 FYNNEI come from the germline V gene. The CDR3 is made up of 16 amino acids. The CDR3 spells CASTPIQGSSNYGYTF. Here the CDR3 DNA reads TGTGCCAGCACTCCTATCCAGGGATCGTCCAACTATGGCTACACCTTC. Variable domain in full (rest from reference TRBV2 and TRBJ1-2): EPEVTQTPSHQVTQMGQEVILRCVPISNHLYFYWYRQILGQKVEFLVSFYNNEISEKSEIFDDQFSVERPDGSNFTLKIRSTKLEDSAMYFCASTPIQGSSNYGYTFGSGTRLTVV.

Concerning this clone itself: Other nucleotide sequences from this sample produce the same CDR3. The rearrangement links TRBV30 to TRBJ2-3, with unresolved D. Germline loops: CDR1 GTSNPN, CDR2 SVGIG (reference sequence). This CDR3 has 12 amino acids. V was cut by 1 base and J by 2 bases, with 4 bases left in between. CDR3 nucleotides: TGTGCCTGGAGTGAAAACACAGATACGCAGTATTTT. Its translation: CAWSENTDTQYF.

The table lists this clone with a count of one. The rearrangement uses TRBV5-6 and TRBJ1-2, with 8 bases that match TRBD1. V was clipped by 0 bases and J by 8 bases; unmatched bases: 9. CDR1 and CDR2 from the germline V gene are SGHDT and YYEEEE. The CDR3 contains 15 residues. The CDR3 coding sequence is TGTGCCAGCAGCTTGGCCGCAGGGGGCGCAAGGGGCTACACCTTC. It translates to CASSLAAGGARGYTF.

The chain uses TRBV5-1 and TRBJ2-5; TRBD2 matches at 10 bases. This CDR3 has 15 residues. Trimming took 5 bases from V and 1 from J; bases not matched to a gene: 5. Germline assignment: CDR1 SGHRS and CDR2 YFSETQ. The CDR3 DNA reads as TGCGCCAGCAGGACAGCGGGGGGGATCCAAGAGACCCAGTACTTC. Translation gives CASRTAGGIQETQYF. Supplemented by reference TRBV5-1 and TRBJ2-5, the full variable domain reads KAGVTQTPRYLIKTRGQQVTLSCSPISGHRSVSWYQQTPGQGLQFLFEYFSETQRNKGNFPGRFSGRQFSNSRSEMNVSTLELGDSALYLCASRTAGGIQETQYFGPGTRLLVL.

This chain links TRBV6-1 with TRBJ1-5; 8 bases agree with TRBD1. Trimming took 2 bases from V and 8 from J; bases not matched to a gene: 5. The CDR3 is 14 amino acids. The germline gives CDR1 MNHNS, CDR2 SASEGT. CDR3 region: CASSESGGLKPQHF. CDR3 nucleotides: TGTGCCAGCAGTGAATCAGGGGGCCTCAAGCCCCAGCATTTT.

J is TRBJ2-7 and V is TRBV18; D is unresolved. The CDR3 is made up of 11 amino acids. The germline V gene encodes CDR1 KGHSH and CDR2 LQKENI. Between the trimmed V and J ends, which lost 2 bases and 4 bases, there was a span of 3 bases. In DNA, the CDR3 is TGTGCCAGCTCACCAGGGTACGAGCAGTACTTC. Residues: CASSPGYEQYF.

This clone showed up just a few times. Distinct nucleotide sequences in the sample also encode this CDR3. The rearrangement links TRBV7-2 to TRBJ2-7; D unresolved. This CDR3 is 11 amino acids long. Germline V gene data show CDR1 as SGHTA and CDR2 as FQGNSA. The ends were cut back, 3 bases at V and 0 bases at J, with 0 bases in the middle. The CDR3 DNA follows: TGTGCCAGCAGCTTCTCCTACGAGCAGTACTTC. Its translation: CASSFSYEQYF. The full variable domain, completed using reference TRBV7-2 and TRBJ2-7, is GAGVSQSPSNKVTEKGKDVELRCDPISGHTALYWYRQSLGQGLEFLIYFQGNSAPDKSGLPSDRFSAERTGGSVSTLTIQRTQQEDSAVYLCASSFSYEQYFGPGTRLTVT.

The chain couples TRBV29-1 to TRBJ2-7; TRBD2 is a possible D gene (6 bases). This CDR3 comprises 12 residues. V was clipped by 7 bases and J by 7 bases, with 17 bases between them. Per germline, CDR1 SQVTM and CDR2 ANQGSEA. CDR3: CSGQTSRREQYF. The CDR3 DNA reads TGCAGCGGCCAGACTAGTCGCAGGGAGCAGTACTTC.

The chain has TRBV11-2 and TRBJ2-1; the D is unclear. The V and J ends lost 5 bases and 8 bases respectively, with 7 bases between them. Germline V gives CDR1 SGHAT, CDR2 FQNNGV. The CDR3 is 11 residues long. CDR3 nucleotides: TGTGCCAGCAGCGCCCAATATGAGCAGTTCTTC. Residues: CASSAQYEQFF.

The chain employs TRBV29-1 and TRBJ2-7; D is perhaps TRBD1 (5 bases). CDR1 and CDR2 (germline): SQVTM, ANQGSEA. Trimming shortened V by 4 bases and J by 0 bases, and 10 bases separated the two germline ends. The CDR3 contains 13 residues. This CDR3 reads CSVGQRLSYEQYF. The CDR3 DNA is TGCAGCGTTGGACAGCGCCTCTCCTACGAGCAGTACTTC.

A few counts support this clone. This chain uses TRBV30 with TRBJ1-3; D is perhaps TRBD1 (5 bases). Trimming removed 6 bases at V and 5 bases at J, with 11 bases between. The germline gives CDR1 GTSNPN, CDR2 SVGIG (reference sequence). This CDR3 contains 12 residues. The CDR3 DNA reads TGTGCCTGCCACAGGAATCGAAACACCATATATTTT. This codes for CACHRNRNTIYF. Complete variable domain (other parts from reference TRBV30 and TRBJ1-3): SQTIHQWPATLVQPVGSPLSLECTVEGTSNPNLYWYRQAAGRGLQLLFYSVGIGQISSEVPQNLSASRPQDRQFILSSKKLLLSDSGFYLCACHRNRNTIYFGEGSWLTVV.

The chain has TRBV6-5 and TRBJ1-1; D possibly corresponds to TRBD1 (5 bases). Trimming pared 9 bases from V and 4 bases from J, leaving 12 bases between. CDR1 is MNHEY and CDR2 is SVGAGI in the germline V gene. The CDR3 is 12 amino acids. CDR3 in amino acids: CASSMGPTEAFF. In DNA, the CDR3 is TGTGCCAGTTCGATGGGGCCCACTGAAGCTTTCTTT.

Notes on this clone: Other DNA sequences in the sample encode the same CDR3. J is TRBJ2-5 and V is TRBV5-1, with D unresolved. The CDR3 loop spans 12 amino acids. The V gene lost 1 base and the J gene lost 5 bases, with 6 bases spanning the gap. Germline CDR1 is SGHRS and CDR2 is YFSETQ. The CDR3 DNA sequence: TGCGCCAGCAGCTTGCAAGAGGAGACCCAGTACTTC. Protein sequence: CASSLQEETQYF. Variable domain in full (rest from reference TRBV5-1 and TRBJ2-5): KAGVTQTPRYLIKTRGQQVTLSCSPISGHRSVSWYQQTPGQGLQFLFEYFSETQRNKGNFPGRFSGRQFSNSRSEMNVSTLELGDSALYLCASSLQEETQYFGPGTRLLVL.

The CDR3 loop is CAWSVWASGENIQYF. The CDR3, as DNA: TGTGCCTGGAGTGTATGGGCTAGCGGGGAAAACATTCAGTACTTC. The rearrangement uses TRBV30 and TRBJ2-4, with 9 bases aligning to TRBD2. V lost 0 bases to trimming and J lost 5 bases; unmatched junction nucleotides: 5. CDR1 is GTSNPN, CDR2 SVGIG, per germline (reference sequence). The CDR3 contains 15 residues.

This chain links TRBV6-5 with TRBJ2-5, with 8 nucleotides matching TRBD2. This CDR3 contains 15 residues. Germline lookup yields CDR1 MNHEY and CDR2 SVGAGI. V was pared by 7 bases and J by 9 bases, with 16 bases of the junction left unmatched. The CDR3 loop is CASTLQASGLTAQYF. DNA of the CDR3: TGTGCCAGCACCCTTCAGGCTAGCGGGTTAACGGCCCAGTACTTC.

The V call is TRBV6-6, the J call TRBJ2-1; 9 nucleotides line up with TRBD2. Germline V gives CDR1 MNHNY, CDR2 SVGAGI (reference sequence). CDR3 length equals 16 residues. Trimming cost V 7 bases and J 4 bases; bases outside gene matches: 11. In nucleotides, the CDR3 is TGTGCCAGCACCAGGGAGGGGCTAGCGGGATACAATGAGCAGTTCTTC. Protein sequence: CASTREGLAGYNEQFF.

The CDR3 reads CATPEGYTF. CDR3 DNA sequence: TGTGCCACCCCCGAGGGCTACACCTTC. J is TRBJ1-2 and V is TRBV6-6; D is unclear. CDR1 and CDR2 (germline): MNHNY, SVGAGI (reference sequence). The germline V and J ends were trimmed by 10 bases and 8 bases, with 8 bases remaining between them. The CDR3 has 9 residues.

The chain carries TRBV19 and TRBJ2-7, with D possibly TRBD2 on 5 matching bases. There are 16 residues in the CDR3. Between the trimmed V and J ends, which lost 5 bases and 2 bases, there was a span of 19 bases. Germline values: CDR1 LNHDA, CDR2 SQIVND (reference sequence). The CDR3 loop is CASSEAVGNPAYEQYF. The CDR3 DNA reads as TGTGCCAGTAGTGAGGCGGTCGGGAACCCCGCCTACGAGCAGTACTTC.

The chain employs TRBV30 and TRBJ2-7; 8 bases line up with TRBD1. The V gene end was trimmed by 3 bases and the J gene end by 4 bases; junction bases not matched to a gene: 17. Germline assignment: CDR1 GTSNPN and CDR2 SVGIG (reference sequence). This CDR3 has 17 amino acids. The CDR3 loop is CAWRSGPPGQERYEQYF. The CDR3 DNA reads as TGTGCCTGGAGGTCAGGACCCCCGGGACAGGAAAGGTACGAGCAGTACTTC.

The chain combines TRBV7-2 with TRBJ1-2, with D unclear. Per the germline V gene, CDR1 is SGHTA and CDR2 is FQGNSA. The CDR3 is made up of 15 amino acids. Trimming left V 5 bases short and J 5 bases short, with 18 bases between. Here the CDR3 reads CASSPYLAPLYGYTF. The CDR3 DNA is TGTGCCAGCAGCCCCTACCTGGCCCCTCTTTATGGCTACACCTTC.

The V and J genes are TRBV18 and TRBJ1-6, with 9 bases fitting TRBD1. The CDR3 has 14 amino acids. The V and J ends lost 3 bases and 13 bases, in that order; junction bases with no gene match: 7. Per the germline V gene, CDR1 is KGHSH and CDR2 is LQKENI. In nucleotides, the CDR3 is TGTGCCAGCTCACCGGGACAGGGAAGGAGCCCCCTCCACTTT. Amino acid sequence: CASSPGQGRSPLHF.